In its sample, the clone carrying this T cell receptor (beta chain) was seen a few times. The CDR3 is 14 residues long. Germline V gene lookup returns CDR1 SGHAT and CDR2 FQNNGV. Trimming left V 2 bases short and J 7 bases short, with 12 bases between. One entry per CDR3 protein results from TCRdb running MiXCR on the 5' RACE reads. The sample has around 340,000 distinct CDR3 sequences, 12% seen once. This sample is part of a study of identical twins. This same sample was also taken into another study, of yellow fever vaccine responses in identical twins.

The clonotype was recovered from a woman aged 18 to 35 in good health. The sample comprised CD8+ T cells sorted from blood. The chain couples TRBV11-2 to TRBJ2-1, with TRBD1 as a possible D gene (7 bases). The CDR3 region is CASSLMGGQNEQFF. The CDR3 DNA sequence: TGTGCCAGCAGCTTAATGGGGGGACAGAATGAGCAGTTCTTC.